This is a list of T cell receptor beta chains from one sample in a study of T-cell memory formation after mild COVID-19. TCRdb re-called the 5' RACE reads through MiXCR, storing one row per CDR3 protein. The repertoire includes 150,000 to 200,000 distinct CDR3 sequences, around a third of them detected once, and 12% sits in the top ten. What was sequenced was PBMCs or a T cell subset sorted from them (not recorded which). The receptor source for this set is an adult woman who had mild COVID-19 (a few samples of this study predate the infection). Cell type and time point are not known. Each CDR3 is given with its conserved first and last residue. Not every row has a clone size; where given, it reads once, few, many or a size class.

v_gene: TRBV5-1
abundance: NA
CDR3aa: CASSLGGSFPSEKLFF

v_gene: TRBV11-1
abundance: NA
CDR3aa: CASRAPRAGGDEQFF

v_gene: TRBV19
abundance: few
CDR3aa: CASSLGQGASNYEQYF

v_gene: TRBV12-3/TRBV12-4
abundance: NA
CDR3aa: CASSSGGSGRETQYF

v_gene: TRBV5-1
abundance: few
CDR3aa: CASSLGQGSDAKNIQYF

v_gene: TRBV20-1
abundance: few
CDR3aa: CSAGNARSSYNEQFF

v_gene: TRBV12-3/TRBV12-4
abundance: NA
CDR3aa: CASNPRGGSTDTQYF

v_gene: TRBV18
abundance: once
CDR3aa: CASSAQGRNQPQHF

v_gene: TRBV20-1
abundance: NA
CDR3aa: CSAPPPLLAGGYNEQFF

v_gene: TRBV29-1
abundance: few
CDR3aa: CSVAMGQANTEAFF

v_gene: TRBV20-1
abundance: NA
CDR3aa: CSAQRETQYF

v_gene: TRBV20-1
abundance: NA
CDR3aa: CSAPTGQGTKNEAFF

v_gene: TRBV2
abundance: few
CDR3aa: CASSANSNQPQHF

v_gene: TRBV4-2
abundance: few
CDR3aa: CASSQVAADTQYF

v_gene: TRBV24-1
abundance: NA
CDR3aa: CATSDSVRFSSYNEQFF

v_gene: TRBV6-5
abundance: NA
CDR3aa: CASTRGLGNTEAFF

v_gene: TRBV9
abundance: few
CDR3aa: CASSAGRDSYGYTF

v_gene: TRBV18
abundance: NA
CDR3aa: CASSPPDGLGYEQYF

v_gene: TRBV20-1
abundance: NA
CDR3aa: CSATEVSASTDTQYF

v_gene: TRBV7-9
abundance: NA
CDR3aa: CDSSFAWVTDTQYF

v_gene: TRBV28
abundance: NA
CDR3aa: CASIEGGEQFF

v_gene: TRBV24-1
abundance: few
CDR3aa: CATSEPNRGLGETQYF

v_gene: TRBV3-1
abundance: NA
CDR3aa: CASSSGAEVGETQYF

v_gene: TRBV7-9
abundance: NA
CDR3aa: CASTPGGPSYGYTF

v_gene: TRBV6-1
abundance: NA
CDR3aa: CASSDSEEDTEAFF

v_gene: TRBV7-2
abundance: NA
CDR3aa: CASSLVGQRGPVNIQYF

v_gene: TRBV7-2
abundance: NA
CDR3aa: CASSLANLAGEQFF

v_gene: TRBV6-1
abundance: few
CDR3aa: CASSEGSGGTEAFF

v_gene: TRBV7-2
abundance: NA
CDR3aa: CASSYRVPNTGELFF

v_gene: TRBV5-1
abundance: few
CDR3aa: CASSLEGKETQYF

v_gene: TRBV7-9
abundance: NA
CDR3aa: CASSRDGATEAFF

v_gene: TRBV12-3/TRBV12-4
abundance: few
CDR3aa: CASSPQRSEQYF

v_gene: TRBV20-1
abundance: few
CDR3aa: CSARRVPQETQYF

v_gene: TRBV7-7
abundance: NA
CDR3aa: CASSPGQGGNTIYF

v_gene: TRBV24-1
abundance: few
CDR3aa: CATSDHYGYTF

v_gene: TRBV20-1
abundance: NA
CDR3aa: CSAENPGQSYEQYF

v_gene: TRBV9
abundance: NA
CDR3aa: CASSPRGTSSSYNEQFF

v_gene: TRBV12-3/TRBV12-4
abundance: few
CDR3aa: CASSPETGTPGGEQYF

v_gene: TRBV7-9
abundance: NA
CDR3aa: CASSLTGGSTDTQYF

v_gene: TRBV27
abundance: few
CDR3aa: CASSFMGGGNTEAFF

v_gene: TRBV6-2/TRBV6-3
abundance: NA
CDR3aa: CASSYIRQREANEQFF

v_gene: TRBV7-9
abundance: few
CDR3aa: CASSILAGSYNEQFF

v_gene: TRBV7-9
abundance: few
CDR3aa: CASSFLDRGNSGANVLTF

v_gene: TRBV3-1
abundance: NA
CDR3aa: CASSHGDRETEAFF

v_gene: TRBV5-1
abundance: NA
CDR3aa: CASSLSRTSGDIQYF

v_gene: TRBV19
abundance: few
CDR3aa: CASRLDRTTEAFF

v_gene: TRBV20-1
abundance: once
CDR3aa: CSASPRRIRETQYF

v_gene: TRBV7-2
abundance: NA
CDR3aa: CASSLGAGWQDTQYF